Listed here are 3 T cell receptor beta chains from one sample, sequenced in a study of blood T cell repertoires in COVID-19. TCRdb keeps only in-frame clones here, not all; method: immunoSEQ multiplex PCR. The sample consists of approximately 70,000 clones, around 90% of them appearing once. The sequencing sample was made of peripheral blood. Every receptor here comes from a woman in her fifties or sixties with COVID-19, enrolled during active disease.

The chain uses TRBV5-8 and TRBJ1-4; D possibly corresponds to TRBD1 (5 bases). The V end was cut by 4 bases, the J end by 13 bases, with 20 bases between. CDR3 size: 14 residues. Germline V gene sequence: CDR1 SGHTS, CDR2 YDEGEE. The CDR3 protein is CASSLGGVRSGLFF. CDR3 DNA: TGTGCCAGCAGCCTTGGGGGGGTACGAAGTGGACTGTTTTTT.

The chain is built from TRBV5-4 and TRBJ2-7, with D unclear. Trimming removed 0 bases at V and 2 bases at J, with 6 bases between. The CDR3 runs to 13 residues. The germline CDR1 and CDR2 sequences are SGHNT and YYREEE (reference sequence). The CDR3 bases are TGTGCCAGCAGCTTGGACGGAGCCTACGAGCAGTACTTC. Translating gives CASSLDGAYEQYF.

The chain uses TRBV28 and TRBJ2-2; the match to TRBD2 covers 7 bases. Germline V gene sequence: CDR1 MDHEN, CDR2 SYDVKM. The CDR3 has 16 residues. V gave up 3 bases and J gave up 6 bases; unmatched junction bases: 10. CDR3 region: CASSLEWGGEAGELFF. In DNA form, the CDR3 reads TGTGCCAGCAGTTTGGAGTGGGGGGGTGAGGCCGGGGAGCTGTTTTTT.